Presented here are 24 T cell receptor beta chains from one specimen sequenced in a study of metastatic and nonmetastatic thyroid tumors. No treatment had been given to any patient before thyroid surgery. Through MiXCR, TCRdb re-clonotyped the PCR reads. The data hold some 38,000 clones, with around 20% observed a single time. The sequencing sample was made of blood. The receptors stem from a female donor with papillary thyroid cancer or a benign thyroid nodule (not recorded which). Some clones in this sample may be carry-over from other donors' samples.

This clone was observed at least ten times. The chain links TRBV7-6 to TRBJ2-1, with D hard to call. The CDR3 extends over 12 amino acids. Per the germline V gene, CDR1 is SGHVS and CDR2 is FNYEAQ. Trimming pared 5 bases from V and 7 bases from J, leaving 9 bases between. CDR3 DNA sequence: TGTGCCAGCAGCAGTTTCGGGAATGAGCAGTTCTTC. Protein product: CASSSFGNEQFF.

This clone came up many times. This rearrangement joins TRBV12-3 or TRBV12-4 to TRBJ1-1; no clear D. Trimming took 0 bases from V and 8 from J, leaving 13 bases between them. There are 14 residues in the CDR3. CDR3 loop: CASSLAGPSGEAFF. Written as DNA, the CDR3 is TGTGCCAGCAGTTTAGCGGGCCCTTCCGGGGAAGCTTTCTTT.

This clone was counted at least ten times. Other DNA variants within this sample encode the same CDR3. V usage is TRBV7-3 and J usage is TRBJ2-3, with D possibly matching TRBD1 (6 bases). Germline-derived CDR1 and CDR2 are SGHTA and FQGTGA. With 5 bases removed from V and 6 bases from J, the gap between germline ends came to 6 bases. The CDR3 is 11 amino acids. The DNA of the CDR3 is TGTGCCAGCAGCCAGGGGGATACGCAGTATTTT. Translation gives CASSQGDTQYF.

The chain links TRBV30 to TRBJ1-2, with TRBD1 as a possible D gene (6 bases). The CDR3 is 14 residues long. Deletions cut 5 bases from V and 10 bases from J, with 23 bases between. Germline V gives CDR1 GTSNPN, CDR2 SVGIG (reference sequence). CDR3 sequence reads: CAWEGGTWLSVYTF. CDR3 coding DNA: TGTGCCTGGGAAGGTGGGACATGGTTGAGTGTCTACACCTTC.

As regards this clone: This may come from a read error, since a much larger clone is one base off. CDR3 nucleotide sequence: TGTGCCAGTAGTGAAGGCATGCAGTACTTC. It yields the protein CASSEGMQYF. The rearrangement links TRBV19 to TRBJ2-7; D gene ambiguous. CDR1 LNHDA and CDR2 SQIVND come from the germline V gene (reference sequence). The CDR3 runs 10 residues. V lost 5 bases and J lost 9, with 8 bases in between.

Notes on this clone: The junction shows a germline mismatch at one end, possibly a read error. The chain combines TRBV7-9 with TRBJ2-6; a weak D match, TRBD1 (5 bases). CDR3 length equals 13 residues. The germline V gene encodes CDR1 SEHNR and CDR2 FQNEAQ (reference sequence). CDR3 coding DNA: TGTGCCAGCAACAGCATTGGGGCCAACTTCCTGACTTTC. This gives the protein CASNSIGANFLTF.

The CDR3 nucleotides are TGTGCCAGTAGTATCCCGAAACGACAGTACACTGAAGCTTTCTTT. It specifies CASSIPKRQYTEAFF. V and J are TRBV19 and TRBJ1-1; tentative D call: TRBD1 (5 bases). CDR3 size: 15 residues. Trimming removed 3 bases from V and 3 bases from J, with 14 bases in between. Germline assignment: CDR1 LNHDA and CDR2 SQIVND (reference sequence).

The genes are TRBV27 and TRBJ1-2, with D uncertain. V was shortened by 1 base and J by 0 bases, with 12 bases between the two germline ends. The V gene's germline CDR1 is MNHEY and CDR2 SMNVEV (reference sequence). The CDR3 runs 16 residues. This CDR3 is CASSLFPPGTNYGYTF. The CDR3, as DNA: TGTGCCAGCAGTTTATTCCCTCCGGGGACTAACTATGGCTACACCTTC.

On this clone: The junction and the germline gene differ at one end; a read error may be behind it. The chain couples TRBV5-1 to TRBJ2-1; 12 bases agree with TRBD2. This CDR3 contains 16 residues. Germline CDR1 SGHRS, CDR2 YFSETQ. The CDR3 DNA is TGCGCCAGCGGCCTACGGACTAGCGGGGTTTACAGTGAGCAGTTCTTC. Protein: CASGLRTSGVYSEQFF.

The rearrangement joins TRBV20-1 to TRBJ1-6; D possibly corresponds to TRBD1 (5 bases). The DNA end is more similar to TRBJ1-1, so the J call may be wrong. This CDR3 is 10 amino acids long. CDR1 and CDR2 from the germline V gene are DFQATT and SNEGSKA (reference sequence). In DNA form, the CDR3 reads TGCAGTGCCGTACAGGTTAGTGCTTTCTTT. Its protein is CSAVQVSAFF.

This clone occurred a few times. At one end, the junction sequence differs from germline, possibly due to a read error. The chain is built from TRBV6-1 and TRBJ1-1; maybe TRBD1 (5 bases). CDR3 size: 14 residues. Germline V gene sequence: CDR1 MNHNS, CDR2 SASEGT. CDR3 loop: CASIESGGWTEALF. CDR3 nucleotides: TGTGCCAGCATTGAATCCGGGGGATGGACTGAAGCTCTCTTT.

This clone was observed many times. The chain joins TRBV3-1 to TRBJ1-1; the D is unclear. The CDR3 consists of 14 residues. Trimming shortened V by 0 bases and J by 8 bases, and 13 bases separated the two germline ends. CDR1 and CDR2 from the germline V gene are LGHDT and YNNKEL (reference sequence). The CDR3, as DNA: TGTGCCAGCAGCCAAGATGTTAGGAGGGAAGAAGCTTTCTTT. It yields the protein CASSQDVRREEAFF.

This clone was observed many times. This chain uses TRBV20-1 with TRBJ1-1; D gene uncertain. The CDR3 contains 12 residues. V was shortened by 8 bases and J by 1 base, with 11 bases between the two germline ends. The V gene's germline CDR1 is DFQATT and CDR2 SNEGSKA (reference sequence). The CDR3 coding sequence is TGCAGTCAGAAAGGTGGGAACACTGAAGCTTTCTTT. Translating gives CSQKGGNTEAFF.

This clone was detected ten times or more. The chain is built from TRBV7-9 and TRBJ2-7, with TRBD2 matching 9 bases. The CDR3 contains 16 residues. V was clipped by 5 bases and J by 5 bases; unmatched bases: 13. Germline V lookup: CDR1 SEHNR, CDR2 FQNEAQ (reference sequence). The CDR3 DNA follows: TGTGCCAGCAGCGCGCCGGGTAGCGGGAGTGCCAACGAGCAGTACTTC. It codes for CASSAPGSGSANEQYF.

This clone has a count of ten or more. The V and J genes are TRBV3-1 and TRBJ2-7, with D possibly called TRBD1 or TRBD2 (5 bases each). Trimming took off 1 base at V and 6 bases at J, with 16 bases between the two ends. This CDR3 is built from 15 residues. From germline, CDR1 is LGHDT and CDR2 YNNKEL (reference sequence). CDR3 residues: CASSQGLGALSEQYF. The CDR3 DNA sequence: TGTGCCAGCAGCCAAGGGCTCGGGGCCCTTTCCGAGCAGTACTTC.

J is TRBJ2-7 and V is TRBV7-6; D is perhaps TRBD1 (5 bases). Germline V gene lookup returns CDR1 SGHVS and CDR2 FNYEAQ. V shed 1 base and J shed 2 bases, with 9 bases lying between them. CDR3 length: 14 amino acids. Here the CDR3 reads CASSLDAGPYEQYF. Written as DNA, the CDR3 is TGTGCCAGCAGCTTAGATGCAGGGCCCTACGAGCAGTACTTC.

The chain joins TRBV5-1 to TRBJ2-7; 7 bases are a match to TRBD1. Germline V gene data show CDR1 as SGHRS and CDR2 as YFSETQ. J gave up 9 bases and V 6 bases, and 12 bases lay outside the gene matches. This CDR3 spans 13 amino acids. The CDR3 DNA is TGCGCCAGCAAAAGGGACAGATACTTGGTGCAGTACTTC. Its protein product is CASKRDRYLVQYF.

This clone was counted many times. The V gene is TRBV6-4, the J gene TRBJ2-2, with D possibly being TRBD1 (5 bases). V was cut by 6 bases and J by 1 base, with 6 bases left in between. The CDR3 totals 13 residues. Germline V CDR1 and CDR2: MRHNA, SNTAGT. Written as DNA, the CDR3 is TGTGCCAGCAGCGACAGGAACACCGGGGAGCTGTTTTTT. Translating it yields CASSDRNTGELFF.

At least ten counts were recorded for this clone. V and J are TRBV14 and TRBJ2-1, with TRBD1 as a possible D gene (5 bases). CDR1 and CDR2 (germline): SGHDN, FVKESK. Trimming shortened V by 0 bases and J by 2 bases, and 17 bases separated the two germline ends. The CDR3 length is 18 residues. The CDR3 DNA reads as TGTGCCAGCAGCCAAGATCAAGGACACTTAGGGACCTACAATGAGCAGTTCTTC. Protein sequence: CASSQDQGHLGTYNEQFF.

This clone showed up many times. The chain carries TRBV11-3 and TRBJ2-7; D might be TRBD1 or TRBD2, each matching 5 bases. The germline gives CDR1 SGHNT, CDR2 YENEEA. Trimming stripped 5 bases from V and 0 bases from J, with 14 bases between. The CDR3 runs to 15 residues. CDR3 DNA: TGTGCCAGCAGCCCAGGGACGTCAGCCTCCTACGAGCAGTACTTC. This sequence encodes CASSPGTSASYEQYF.

The CDR3 DNA follows: TGTGCCAGCAGTCCTGGACTAGCGGGAGTTCCATATACGCAGTATTTT. This translates into CASSPGLAGVPYTQYF. The chain combines TRBV9 with TRBJ2-3; 13 bases agree with TRBD2. CDR3 length equals 16 residues. Losses at the gene ends were 5 bases for V and 7 bases for J; bases not matched to a gene: 10. Per the germline V gene, CDR1 is SGDLS and CDR2 is YYNGEE. Complete variable domain (other parts from reference TRBV9 and TRBJ2-3): DSGVTQTPKHLITATGQRVTLRCSPRSGDLSVYWYQQSLDQGLQFLIQYYNGEERAKGNILERFSAQQFPDLHSELNLSSLELGDSALYFCASSPGLAGVPYTQYFGPGTRLTVL.

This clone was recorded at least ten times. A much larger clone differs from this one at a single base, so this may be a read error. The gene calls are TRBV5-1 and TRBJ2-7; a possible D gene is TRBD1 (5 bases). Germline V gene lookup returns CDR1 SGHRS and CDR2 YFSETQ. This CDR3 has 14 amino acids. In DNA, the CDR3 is TGCGCCAGCAGCCTTGACAGAATGGTCTACGGGCAGTACTTC. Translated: CASSLDRMVYGQYF.

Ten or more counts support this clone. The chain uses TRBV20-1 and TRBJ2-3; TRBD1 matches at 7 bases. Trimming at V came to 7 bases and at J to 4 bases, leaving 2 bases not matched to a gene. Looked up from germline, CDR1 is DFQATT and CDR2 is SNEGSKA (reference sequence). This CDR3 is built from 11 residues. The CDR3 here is CSVRGPDTQYF. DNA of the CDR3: TGCAGTGTTAGGGGGCCAGATACGCAGTATTTT.

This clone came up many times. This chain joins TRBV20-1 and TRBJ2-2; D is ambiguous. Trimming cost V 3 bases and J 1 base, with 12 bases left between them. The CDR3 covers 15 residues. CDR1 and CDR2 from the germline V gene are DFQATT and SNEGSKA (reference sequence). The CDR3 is CSASDGRMNTGELFF. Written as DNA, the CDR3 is TGCAGTGCTAGTGACGGGCGAATGAACACCGGGGAGCTGTTTTTT.